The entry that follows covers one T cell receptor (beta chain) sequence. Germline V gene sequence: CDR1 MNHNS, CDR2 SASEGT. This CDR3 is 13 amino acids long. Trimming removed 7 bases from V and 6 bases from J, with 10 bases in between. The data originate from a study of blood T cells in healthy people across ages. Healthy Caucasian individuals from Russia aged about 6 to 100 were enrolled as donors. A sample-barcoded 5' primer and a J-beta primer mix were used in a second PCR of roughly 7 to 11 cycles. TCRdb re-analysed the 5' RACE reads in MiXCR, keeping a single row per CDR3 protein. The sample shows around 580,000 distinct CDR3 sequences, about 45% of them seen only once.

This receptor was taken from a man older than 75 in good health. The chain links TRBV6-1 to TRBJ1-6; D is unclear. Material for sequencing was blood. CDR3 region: CASTLNVNSPLHF. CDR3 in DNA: TGTGCCAGCACCTTGAATGTTAATTCACCCCTCCACTTT.